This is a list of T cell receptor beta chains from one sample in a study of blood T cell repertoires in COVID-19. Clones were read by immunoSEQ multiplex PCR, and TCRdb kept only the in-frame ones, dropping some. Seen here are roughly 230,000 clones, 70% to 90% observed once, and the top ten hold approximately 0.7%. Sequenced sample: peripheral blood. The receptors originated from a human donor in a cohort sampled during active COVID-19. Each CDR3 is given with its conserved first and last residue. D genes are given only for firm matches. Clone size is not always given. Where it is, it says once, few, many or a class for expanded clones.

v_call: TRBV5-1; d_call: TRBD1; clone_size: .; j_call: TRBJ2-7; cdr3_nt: TGCGCCAGCAGCTGGACAGGGTTCTCCTACGAGCAGTACTTC; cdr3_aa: CASSWTGFSYEQYF
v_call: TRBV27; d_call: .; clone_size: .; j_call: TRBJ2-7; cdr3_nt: TGTGCCAGCAGTCCCAACTCCTACGAGCAGTACTTC; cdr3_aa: CASSPNSYEQYF
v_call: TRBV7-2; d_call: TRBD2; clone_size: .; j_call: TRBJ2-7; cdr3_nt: TGTGCCAGCAGCTTCTTGACTAGCGGGGGAAGGGAGCAGTACTTC; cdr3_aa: CASSFLTSGGREQYF
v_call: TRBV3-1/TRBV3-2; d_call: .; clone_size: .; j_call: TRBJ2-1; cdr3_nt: TGTGCCAGCAGCCAAGGCCCTACAGTCGGGACTCATGAGCAGTTCTTC; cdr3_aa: CASSQGPTVGTHEQFF
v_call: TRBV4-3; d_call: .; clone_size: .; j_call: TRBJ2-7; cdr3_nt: TGCGCCAGCAGCCAAGCGGCACAGAGATACTACTCAGGGGGGCAATACGAGCAGTACTTC; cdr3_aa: CASSQAAQRYYSGGQYEQYF
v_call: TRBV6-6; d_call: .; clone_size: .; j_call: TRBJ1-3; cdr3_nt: TGTGCCAGCAGTCCCTCCCTCTTGGCCGCGGAGGGAAGAACTGGAAACACCATATATTTT; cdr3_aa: CASSPSLLAAEGRTGNTIYF
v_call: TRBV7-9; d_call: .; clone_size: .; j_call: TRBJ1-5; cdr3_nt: TGTGCCAGCAGCTTAGCTCTGGGGGGAGACCAGCCCCAGCATTTT; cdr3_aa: CASSLALGGDQPQHF
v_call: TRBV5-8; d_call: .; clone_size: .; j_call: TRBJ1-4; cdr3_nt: TGTGCCAGCTCACCGGGGGGGGCCGGGGTTGAAAAACTGTTTTTT; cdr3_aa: CASSPGGAGVEKLFF
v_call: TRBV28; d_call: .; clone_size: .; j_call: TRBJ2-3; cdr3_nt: TGTGCCAGCAGCCCCGGTGGCACAGATACGCAGTATTTT; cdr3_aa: CASSPGGTDTQYF
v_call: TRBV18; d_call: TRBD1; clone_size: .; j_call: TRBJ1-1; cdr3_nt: TGTGCCAGCTCCGGGACAGGGGGGACTGAAGCTTTCTTT; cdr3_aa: CASSGTGGTEAFF
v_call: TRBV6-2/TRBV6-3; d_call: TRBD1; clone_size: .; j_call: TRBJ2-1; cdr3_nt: TGTGCCAGCAGTTACTCGAGGACAGGGACCCACAATGAGCAGTTCTTC; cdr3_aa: CASSYSRTGTHNEQFF
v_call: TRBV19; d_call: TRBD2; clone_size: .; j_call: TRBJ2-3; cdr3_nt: TGTGCCAGTAGTAACAGACTTGGTTTAGCGGGGGGGCCAGATACGCAGTATTTT; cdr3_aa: CASSNRLGLAGGPDTQYF
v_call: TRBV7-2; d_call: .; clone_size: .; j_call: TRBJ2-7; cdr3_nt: TGTGCCAGCACCAAGGGGTCCCGCCACGAGCAGTACTTC; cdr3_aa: CASTKGSRHEQYF
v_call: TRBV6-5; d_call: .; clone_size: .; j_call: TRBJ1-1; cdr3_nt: TGTGCCAGCAGTTTATACAGGGCATCCACTGAAGCTTTCTTT; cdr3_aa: CASSLYRASTEAFF
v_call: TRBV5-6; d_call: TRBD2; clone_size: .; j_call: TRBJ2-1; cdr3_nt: TGTGCCAGCAGCGGGGTCGGTAGCGGGGGCGACGTTTCCTACAATGAGCAGTTCTTC; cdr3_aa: CASSGVGSGGDVSYNEQFF
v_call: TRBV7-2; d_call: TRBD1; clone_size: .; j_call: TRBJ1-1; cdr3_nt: TGTGCCAGCAGCTTAGGGGGGACAGGGTACGCTGAAGCTTTCTTT; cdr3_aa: CASSLGGTGYAEAFF
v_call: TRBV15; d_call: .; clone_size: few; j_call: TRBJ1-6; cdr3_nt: TGTGCCACCAGCAGAGTAGCCGAGGGTGAGTCACCCCTCCACTTT; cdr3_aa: CATSRVAEGESPLHF
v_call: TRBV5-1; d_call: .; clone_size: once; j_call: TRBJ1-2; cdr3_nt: TGCGCCAGCAGCTTGGAACAGGGTAATAATGGCTACACCTTC; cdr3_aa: CASSLEQGNNGYTF
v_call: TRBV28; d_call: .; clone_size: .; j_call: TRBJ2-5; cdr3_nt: TGTGCCAGCAGAGCCGGGATGTCAAGGGAGACCCAGTACTTC; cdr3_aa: CASRAGMSRETQYF
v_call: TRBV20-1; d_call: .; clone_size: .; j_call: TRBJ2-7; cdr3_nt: TGCAGTGCTAGTCTCCAGAACTACGAGCAGTACTTC; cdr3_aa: CSASLQNYEQYF
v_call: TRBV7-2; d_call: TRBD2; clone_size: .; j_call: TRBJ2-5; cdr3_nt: TGTGCCAGCGGGCTGAACGGGGGGGCACAAGAGACCCAGTACTTC; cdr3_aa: CASGLNGGAQETQYF
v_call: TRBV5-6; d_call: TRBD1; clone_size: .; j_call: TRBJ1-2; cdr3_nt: TGTGCCAGCAGCTTGGGGCGGACAGGGTTTAACTATGGCTACACCTTC; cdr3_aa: CASSLGRTGFNYGYTF
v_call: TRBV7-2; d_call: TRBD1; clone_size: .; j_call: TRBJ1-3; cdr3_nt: TGTGCCAGCAGCCATAACCCGGGACAGGTCTCTGGAAACACCATATATTTT; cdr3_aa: CASSHNPGQVSGNTIYF
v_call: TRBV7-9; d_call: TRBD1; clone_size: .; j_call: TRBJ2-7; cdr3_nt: TGTGCCAGCAGCCCCGACAGGGGGCGGCCCTACGAGCAGTACTTC; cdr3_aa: CASSPDRGRPYEQYF
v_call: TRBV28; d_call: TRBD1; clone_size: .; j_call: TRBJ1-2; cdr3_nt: TGTGCCAGCAGTTTCGGGACAGGGATCGGCTATGGCTACACCTTC; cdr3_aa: CASSFGTGIGYGYTF
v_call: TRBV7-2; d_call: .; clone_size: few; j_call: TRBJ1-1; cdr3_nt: TGTGCCAGCAGCAAGGACAGACGGAACACTGAAGCTTTCTTT; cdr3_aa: CASSKDRRNTEAFF
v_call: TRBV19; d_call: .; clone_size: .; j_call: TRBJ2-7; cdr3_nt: TGTGCCAGTAGTAGTGGCCTGCTTGCTTACGAGCAGTACTTC; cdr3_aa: CASSSGLLAYEQYF
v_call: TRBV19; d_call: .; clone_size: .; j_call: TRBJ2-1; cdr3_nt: TGTGCCAGTAGTATTAGTCCGATATCCTACAATGAGCAGTTCTTC; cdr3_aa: CASSISPISYNEQFF
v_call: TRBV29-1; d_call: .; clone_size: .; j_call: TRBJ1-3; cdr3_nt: TGCAGCGTTGGGGCAGCCTCTGGAAACACCATATATTTT; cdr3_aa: CSVGAASGNTIYF
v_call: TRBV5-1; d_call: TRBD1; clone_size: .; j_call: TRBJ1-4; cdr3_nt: TGCGCCAGCAGCTTCTTCCAGGGGGGAGAAAGGGAAAAACTGTTTTTT; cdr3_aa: CASSFFQGGEREKLFF
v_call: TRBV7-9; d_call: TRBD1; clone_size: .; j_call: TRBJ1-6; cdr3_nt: TGTGCCAGCAGCCCCCCTTGGACAGGGTTGGGGAATCGTTCACCCCTCCACTTT; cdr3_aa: CASSPPWTGLGNRSPLHF
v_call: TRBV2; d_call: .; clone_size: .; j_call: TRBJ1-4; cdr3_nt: TGTGCCAGCAGTGGGACCGGGGGAACTAATGAAAAACTGTTTTTT; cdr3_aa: CASSGTGGTNEKLFF
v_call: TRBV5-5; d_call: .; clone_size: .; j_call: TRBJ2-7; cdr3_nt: TGTGCCAGCAGCCCCGGACTCGTATTGTGGGAGCAGTACTTC; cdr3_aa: CASSPGLVLWEQYF
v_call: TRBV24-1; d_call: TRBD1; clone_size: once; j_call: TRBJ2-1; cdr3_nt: TGTGCCACCAGTGAAACCACAGGGGGTGAGCAGTTCTTC; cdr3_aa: CATSETTGGEQFF
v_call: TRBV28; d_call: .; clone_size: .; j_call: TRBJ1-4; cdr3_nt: TGTGCCAGCAGTTTGGTCGGGGTGGGGGGTCCGTTAAGTGAAAAACTGTTTTTT; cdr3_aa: CASSLVGVGGPLSEKLFF
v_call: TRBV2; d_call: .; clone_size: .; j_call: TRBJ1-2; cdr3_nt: TGTGCCAGCAGTGAGGTCCGAGCTAACTATGGCTACACCTTC; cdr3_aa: CASSEVRANYGYTF
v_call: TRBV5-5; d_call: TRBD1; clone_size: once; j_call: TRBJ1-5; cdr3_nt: TGTGCCAGCGCCTCCGGGACAGGGGTAAGTCAGCCCCAGCATTTT; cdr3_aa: CASASGTGVSQPQHF